This TCR beta chain was captured in a study of CD4+ T cells in melanoma. Using immunoSEQ multiplex PCR, the repertoire was profiled, and TCRdb retains in-frame clones only, with some absent. The profile shows roughly 10,000 clones, approximately 68% of them singletons. The receptor's source is a human donor with melanoma. Material for sequencing was cells from a culture (not recorded whether cultured in vitro).

The CDR3 DNA is TGTGCCAGCCGCCGGACAGACACTGAAGCTTTCTTT. It encodes CASRRTDTEAFF. This rearrangement joins TRBV6-5 to TRBJ1-1, with D tentatively TRBD1 (6 bases). The CDR3 loop spans 12 amino acids. Germline CDR1 is MNHEY and CDR2 is SVGAGI. The V end lost 8 bases, the J end lost 3 bases, and 10 bases lay between the germline ends.